The clone carrying this T cell receptor beta chain turned up a few times. This specimen comes from a study of blood T cells in healthy people across ages. The use of a sample-barcoded 5' primer and a J-beta primer mix characterized a second PCR of roughly 6 to 12 cycles. Each sample yielded at least 2.5 million CDR3-containing paired-end reads. TCRdb fed the 5' RACE reads into MiXCR, producing one record per CDR3 protein. The sample lists around 1,700,000 distinct CDR3 sequences, approximately 30% occurring once. V was clipped by 0 bases and J by 2 bases, with 20 bases between them. The CDR3 extends over 19 amino acids. CDR1 and CDR2 from the germline V gene are KGHDR and SFDVKD.

The source is a woman aged 30 to 39 in good health. Sequenced input: blood. The gene calls are TRBV24-1 and TRBJ2-3, with D perhaps being TRBD1 or TRBD2 (7 bases each). Here the CDR3 reads CATSDLPGQPSGVTDTQYF. CDR3 DNA: TGTGCCACCAGTGATTTGCCGGGACAGCCTAGCGGAGTCACAGATACGCAGTATTTT.